Listed here are 18 T cell receptor beta chains from one sample, sequenced in a study of control samples from healthy donors and cancer patients. Assay used: immunoSEQ multiplex PCR; TCRdb lists only in-frame clones, some missing. Counted here are about 130,000 clones, about nine tenths occurring once; the ten biggest clones make up roughly 1.9%. Material for sequencing was blood. The receptors derive from a woman between 50 and 59 years old in good health.

The chain carries TRBV30 and TRBJ2-2; 9 bases are a match to TRBD1. The CDR3 is made up of 16 amino acids. CDR1 is GTSNPN and CDR2 is SVGIG in the germline V gene (reference sequence). The junction had 6 bases not matched to a gene; V was cut back by 1 base and J by 3 bases. Here the CDR3 DNA reads TGTGCCTGGAGTGGAGGGACAGGGTGGGACACCGGGGAGCTGTTTTTT. Translation: CAWSGGTGWDTGELFF.

This sequence joins TRBV5-4 and TRBJ2-5; D is uncertain. The CDR3 length is 16 residues. Germline V gene sequence: CDR1 SGHNT, CDR2 YYREEE (reference sequence). The V and J ends lost 4 bases and 5 bases respectively, with 21 bases between them. CDR3 sequence (DNA): TGTGCCAGCAGCCCTCCCCCCCGAGGCCTGGAGGAGACCCAGTACTTC. Translation gives CASSPPPRGLEETQYF.

This rearrangement joins TRBV14 to TRBJ2-1, with TRBD1 matching over 8 bases. The CDR3 spans 15 residues. Germline CDR1 is SGHDN and CDR2 is FVKESK. Trimming at V came to 0 bases and at J to 7 bases, leaving 5 bases not matched to a gene. The CDR3 coding sequence is TGTGCCAGCAGCCAAGATCTTAACAGGGGGAATGAGCAGTTCTTC. This gives the protein CASSQDLNRGNEQFF.

This chain connects TRBV11-2 to TRBJ2-3; D unclear. This CDR3 is built from 15 residues. Looked up from germline, CDR1 is SGHAT and CDR2 is FQNNGV. Trimming stripped 1 base from V and 0 bases from J, with 8 bases between. The CDR3 DNA reads as TGTGCCAGCAGCTTAGGCTGGATGAGCACAGATACGCAGTATTTT. This codes for CASSLGWMSTDTQYF.

Turning to this clone: The sample holds other DNA sequences that translate to the same CDR3. The chain recombines TRBV28 with TRBJ1-4; the D gene is possibly TRBD1 (6 bases). V gave up 5 bases and J gave up 2 bases, with 12 bases separating them. The CDR3 is made up of 15 amino acids. In germline, CDR1 is MDHEN, CDR2 SYDVKM. CDR3 nucleotides: TGTGCCAGCAGTCTAGGGGGGCTGACTAATGAAAAACTGTTTTTT. Amino acids: CASSLGGLTNEKLFF. The full variable domain, its missing parts supplied by reference TRBV28 and TRBJ1-4, is DVKVTQSSRYLVKRTGEKVFLECVQDMDHENMFWYRQDPGLGLRLIYFSYDVKMKEKGDIPEGYSVSREKKERFSLILESASTNQTSMYLCASSLGGLTNEKLFFGSGTQLSVL.

The gene calls are TRBV2 and TRBJ1-4; possibly TRBD1 for D (6 bases). The CDR3 consists of 15 residues. The V and J ends lost 8 bases and 1 base respectively, with 14 bases between them. Germline assignment: CDR1 SNHLY and CDR2 FYNNEI. CDR3 in DNA: TGTGCCAGCCTACGAGAGGGACAAACTAATGAAAAACTGTTTTTT. This gives the protein CASLREGQTNEKLFF.

This sequence joins TRBV13 and TRBJ1-1, with 7 bases identical to TRBD1. The CDR3 consists of 16 residues. V gave up 4 bases and J gave up 0 bases; unmatched junction bases: 8. Germline CDR1 is PRHDT and CDR2 is FYEKMQ (reference sequence). The CDR3 spells CASSSQGGGMNTEAFF. The CDR3 nucleotides are TGTGCCAGCAGCTCCCAGGGGGGAGGAATGAACACTGAAGCTTTCTTT. Supplemented by reference TRBV13 and TRBJ1-1, the full variable domain reads AAGVIQSPRHLIKEKRETATLKCYPIPRHDTVYWYQQGPGQDPQFLISFYEKMQSDKGSIPDRFSAQQFSDYHSELNMSSLELGDSALYFCASSSQGGGMNTEAFFGQGTRLTVV.

The chain combines TRBV28 with TRBJ2-5, with D unresolved. This CDR3 has 15 residues. The ends were cut back, 5 bases at V and 4 bases at J, with 17 bases in the middle. In germline, CDR1 is MDHEN, CDR2 SYDVKM. CDR3 protein: CASSPHMGPRETQYF. DNA for the CDR3: TGTGCCAGCAGTCCCCACATGGGTCCTAGAGAGACCCAGTACTTC. Complete variable domain (other parts from reference TRBV28 and TRBJ2-5): DVKVTQSSRYLVKRTGEKVFLECVQDMDHENMFWYRQDPGLGLRLIYFSYDVKMKEKGDIPEGYSVSREKKERFSLILESASTNQTSMYLCASSPHMGPRETQYFGPGTRLLVL.

This clone was recorded only once. This chain uses TRBV19 with TRBJ2-3; 10 bases agree with TRBD1. J gave up 3 bases and V 9 bases, and 3 bases lay outside the gene matches. The CDR3 consists of 13 residues. CDR1 is LNHDA and CDR2 is SQIVND in the germline V gene (reference sequence). The CDR3 sequence: CASRQGATDTQYF. DNA for the CDR3: TGTGCCAGCCGACAGGGGGCAACAGATACGCAGTATTTT.

This clone was found once. The chain joins TRBV11-3 to TRBJ2-1; D might be TRBD1 or TRBD2, each matching 6 bases. CDR3 length: 13 residues. Looked up from germline, CDR1 is SGHNT and CDR2 is YENEEA. The V gene lost 5 bases and the J gene lost 8 bases, with 13 bases spanning the gap. CDR3 loop: CASSQVGGDEQFF. For the CDR3, the DNA is TGTGCCAGCAGCCAGGTGGGGGGCGATGAGCAGTTCTTC.

This clone was recorded only once. The chain joins TRBV19 to TRBJ1-1; no definite D call. Germline values: CDR1 LNHDA, CDR2 SQIVND (reference sequence). This CDR3 spans 13 amino acids. Trimming left V 0 bases short and J 3 bases short, with 5 bases between. DNA for the CDR3: TGTGCCAGTAGTATAGACCCCGACACTGAAGCTTTCTTT. This gives the protein CASSIDPDTEAFF.

The chain combines TRBV6-1 with TRBJ1-5; 8 nucleotides line up with TRBD1. Looked up from germline, CDR1 is MNHNS and CDR2 is SASEGT. The CDR3 is made up of 15 amino acids. With 1 base clipped from V and 7 bases from J, the junction kept 6 bases outside the gene matches. The CDR3 spells CASSEGQGFRQPQHF. In nucleotides, the CDR3 is TGTGCCAGCAGTGAAGGACAGGGGTTCAGGCAGCCCCAGCATTTT.

The rearrangement links TRBV3-1 (or the pseudogene TRBV3-2) to TRBJ2-1; maybe TRBD1 (5 bases). Germline CDR1 LGHDT, CDR2 YNNKEL (reference sequence). V lost 1 base to trimming and J lost 0 bases, with 22 bases between them. There are 20 residues in the CDR3. The DNA of the CDR3 is TGTGCCAGCAGCCAAGTATGGATAGGCGCAGGGTTTAGCTCCTACAATGAGCAGTTCTTC. As protein: CASSQVWIGAGFSSYNEQFF.

The chain uses TRBV10-1 and TRBJ1-2, with D unresolved. V was pared by 5 bases and J by 1 base, with 8 bases between. The V gene's germline CDR1 is WNHNN and CDR2 SYGVQD (reference sequence). The CDR3 is 13 residues long. The CDR3 protein is CASSHGLNYGYTF. The CDR3 DNA reads TGCGCCAGCAGTCACGGGCTTAACTATGGCTACACCTTC.

To note about this clone: Other DNA sequences of this sample code for an identical CDR3. CDR3 coding DNA: TGTGCCAGCAGTGAAGCTGGACAGGGCCATGGCTACACCTTC. This codes for CASSEAGQGHGYTF. This sequence joins TRBV6-1 and TRBJ1-2, with 8 bases that match TRBD1. CDR1 and CDR2 from the germline V gene are MNHNS and SASEGT. The trim removed 0 bases at V and 6 bases at J, leaving 3 bases unmatched. The CDR3 totals 14 residues.

The V and J genes are TRBV15 and TRBJ1-5; D is undetermined. This CDR3 comprises 15 residues. Between the trimmed V and J ends, which lost 0 bases and 8 bases, there was a span of 14 bases. In germline, CDR1 is LNHNV, CDR2 YYDKDF (reference sequence). The CDR3 sequence is CATSRDPRGDKPQHF. The CDR3 DNA follows: TGTGCCACCAGCAGAGATCCCCGGGGTGATAAGCCCCAGCATTTT.

This chain connects TRBV6-1 to TRBJ1-5; D might be TRBD1 (5 bases). This CDR3 comprises 14 residues. V lost 2 bases and J lost 5, with 10 bases in between. Germline V gives CDR1 MNHNS, CDR2 SASEGT. CDR3 bases: TGTGCCAGCAGTGAACCACAGGCCTATCAGCCCCAGCATTTT. Translated, it gives CASSEPQAYQPQHF.

The CDR3 loop reads CASSLPGSYEQYF. CDR3 coding DNA: TGTGCCAGCAGCCTACCGGGCTCCTACGAGCAGTACTTC. This chain uses TRBV27 with TRBJ2-7; D ambiguous. V was clipped by 6 bases and J by 0 bases, with 9 bases between them. The CDR3 is 13 residues long. Germline V lookup: CDR1 MNHEY, CDR2 SMNVEV (reference sequence).